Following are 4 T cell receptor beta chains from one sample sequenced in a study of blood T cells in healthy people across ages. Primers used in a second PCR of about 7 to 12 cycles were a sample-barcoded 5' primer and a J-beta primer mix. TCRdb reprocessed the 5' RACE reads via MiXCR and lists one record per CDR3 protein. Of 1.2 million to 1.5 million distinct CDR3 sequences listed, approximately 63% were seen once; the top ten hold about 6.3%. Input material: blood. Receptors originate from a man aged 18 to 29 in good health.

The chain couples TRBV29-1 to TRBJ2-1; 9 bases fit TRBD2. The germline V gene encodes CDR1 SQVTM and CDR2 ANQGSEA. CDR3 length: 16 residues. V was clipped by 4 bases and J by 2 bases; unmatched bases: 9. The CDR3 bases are TGCAGCGTTGCCGGCGGGGGGGCGGGCACCTACAATGAGCAGTTCTTC. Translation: CSVAGGGAGTYNEQFF.

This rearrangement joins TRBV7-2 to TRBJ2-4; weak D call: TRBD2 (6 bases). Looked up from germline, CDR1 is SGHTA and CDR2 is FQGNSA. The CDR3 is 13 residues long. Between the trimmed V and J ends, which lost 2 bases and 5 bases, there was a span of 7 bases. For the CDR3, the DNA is TGTGCCAGCAGCTTATGGGGGGAAAACATTCAGTACTTC. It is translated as CASSLWGENIQYF.

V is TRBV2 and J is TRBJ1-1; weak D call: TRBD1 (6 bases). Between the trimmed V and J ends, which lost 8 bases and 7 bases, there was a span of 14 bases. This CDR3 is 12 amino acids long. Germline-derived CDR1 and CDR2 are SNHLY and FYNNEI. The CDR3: CASWSTGNEAFF. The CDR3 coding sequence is TGTGCCAGCTGGTCGACAGGCAATGAAGCTTTCTTT.

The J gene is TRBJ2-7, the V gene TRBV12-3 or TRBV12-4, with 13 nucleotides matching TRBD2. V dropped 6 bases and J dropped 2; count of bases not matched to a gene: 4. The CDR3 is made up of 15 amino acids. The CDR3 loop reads CASRAGLAGAYEQYF. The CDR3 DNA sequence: TGTGCCAGCAGGGCCGGACTAGCGGGAGCCTACGAGCAGTACTTC.